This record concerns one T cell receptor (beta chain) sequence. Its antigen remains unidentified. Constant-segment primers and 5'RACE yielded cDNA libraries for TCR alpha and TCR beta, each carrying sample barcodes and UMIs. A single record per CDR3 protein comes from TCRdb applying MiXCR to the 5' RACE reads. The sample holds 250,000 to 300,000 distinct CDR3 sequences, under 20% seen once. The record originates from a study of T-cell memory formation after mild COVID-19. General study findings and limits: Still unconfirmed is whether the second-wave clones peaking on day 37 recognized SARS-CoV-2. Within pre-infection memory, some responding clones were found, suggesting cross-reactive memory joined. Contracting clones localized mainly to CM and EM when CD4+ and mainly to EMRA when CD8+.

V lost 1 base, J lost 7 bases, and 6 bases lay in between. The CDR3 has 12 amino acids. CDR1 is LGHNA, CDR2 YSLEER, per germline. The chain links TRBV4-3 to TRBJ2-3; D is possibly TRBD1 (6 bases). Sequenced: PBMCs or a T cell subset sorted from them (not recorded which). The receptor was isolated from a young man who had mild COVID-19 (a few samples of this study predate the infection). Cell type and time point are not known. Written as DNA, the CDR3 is TGCGCCAGCAGCCAAGGGGACAATACGCAGTATTTT. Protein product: CASSQGDNTQYF.